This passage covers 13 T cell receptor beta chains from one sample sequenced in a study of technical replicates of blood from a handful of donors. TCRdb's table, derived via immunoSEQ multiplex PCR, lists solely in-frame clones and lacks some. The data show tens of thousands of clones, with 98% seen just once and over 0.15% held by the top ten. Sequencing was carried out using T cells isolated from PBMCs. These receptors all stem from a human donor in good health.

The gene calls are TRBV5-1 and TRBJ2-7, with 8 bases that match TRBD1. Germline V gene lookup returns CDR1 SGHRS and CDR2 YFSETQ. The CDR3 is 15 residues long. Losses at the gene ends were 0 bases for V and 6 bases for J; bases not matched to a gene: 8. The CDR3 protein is CASSLALTGESEQYF. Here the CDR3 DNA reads TGCGCCAGCAGCTTGGCTTTGACAGGGGAGAGCGAGCAGTACTTC.

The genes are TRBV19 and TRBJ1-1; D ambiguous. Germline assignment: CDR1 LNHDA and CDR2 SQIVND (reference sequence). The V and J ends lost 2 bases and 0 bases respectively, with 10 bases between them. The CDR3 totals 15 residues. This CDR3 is CASSIKPVLNTEAFF. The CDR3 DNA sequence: TGTGCCAGTAGTATAAAACCGGTACTGAACACTGAAGCTTTCTTT.

DNA for the CDR3: TGCGCCAGCAGCCCCGACACCACTGGGGCCAACGTCCTGACTTTC. Translated: CASSPDTTGANVLTF. J is TRBJ2-6 and V is TRBV5-1; D gene unclear. Trimming removed 4 bases at V and 2 bases at J, with 10 bases between. This CDR3 has 15 amino acids. The germline gives CDR1 SGHRS, CDR2 YFSETQ.

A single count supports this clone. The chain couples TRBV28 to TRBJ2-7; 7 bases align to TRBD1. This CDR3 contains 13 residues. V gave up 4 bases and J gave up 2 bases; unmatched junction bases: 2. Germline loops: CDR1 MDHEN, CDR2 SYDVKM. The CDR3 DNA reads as TGTGCCAGCAGTTCGACAGGGACCTACGAGCAGTACTTC. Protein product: CASSSTGTYEQYF.

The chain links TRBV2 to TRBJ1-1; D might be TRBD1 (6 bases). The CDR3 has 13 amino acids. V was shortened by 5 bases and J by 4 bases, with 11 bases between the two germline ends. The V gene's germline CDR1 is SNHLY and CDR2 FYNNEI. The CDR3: CASSNTGTTEAFF. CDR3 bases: TGTGCCAGCAGTAATACAGGGACCACTGAAGCTTTCTTT.

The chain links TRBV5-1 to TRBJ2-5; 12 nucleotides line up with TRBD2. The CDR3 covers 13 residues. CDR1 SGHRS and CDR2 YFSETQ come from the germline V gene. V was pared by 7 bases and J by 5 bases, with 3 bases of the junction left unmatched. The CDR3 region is CASRLAGEETQYF. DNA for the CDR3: TGCGCCAGCCGACTAGCGGGAGAGGAGACCCAGTACTTC.

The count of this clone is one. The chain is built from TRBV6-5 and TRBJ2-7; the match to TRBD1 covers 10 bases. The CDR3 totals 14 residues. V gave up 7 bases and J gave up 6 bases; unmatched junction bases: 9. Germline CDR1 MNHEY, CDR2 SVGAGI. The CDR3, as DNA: TGTGCCAGCAATCCCGGGACAGGGGTGGGCGAGCAGTACTTC. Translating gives CASNPGTGVGEQYF.

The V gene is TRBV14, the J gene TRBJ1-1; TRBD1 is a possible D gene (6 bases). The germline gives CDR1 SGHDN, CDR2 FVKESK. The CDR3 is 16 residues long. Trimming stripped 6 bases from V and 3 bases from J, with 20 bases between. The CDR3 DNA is TGTGCCAGCAGTCTTTTACAGGGATTCGGGGACACTGAAGCTTTCTTT. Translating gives CASSLLQGFGDTEAFF.

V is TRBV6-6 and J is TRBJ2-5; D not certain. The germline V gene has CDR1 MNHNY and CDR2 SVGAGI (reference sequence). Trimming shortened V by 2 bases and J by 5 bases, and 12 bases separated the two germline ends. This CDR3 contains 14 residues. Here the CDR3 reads CASSYTPLRETQYF. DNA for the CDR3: TGTGCCAGCAGTTACACCCCCTTGCGGGAGACCCAGTACTTC.

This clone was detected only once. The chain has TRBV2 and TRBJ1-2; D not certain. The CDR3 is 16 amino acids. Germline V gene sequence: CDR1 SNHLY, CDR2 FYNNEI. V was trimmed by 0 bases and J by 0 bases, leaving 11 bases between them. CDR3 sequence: CASSEAPEVPNYGYTF. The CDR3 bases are TGTGCCAGCAGTGAAGCGCCGGAGGTCCCTAACTATGGCTACACCTTC.

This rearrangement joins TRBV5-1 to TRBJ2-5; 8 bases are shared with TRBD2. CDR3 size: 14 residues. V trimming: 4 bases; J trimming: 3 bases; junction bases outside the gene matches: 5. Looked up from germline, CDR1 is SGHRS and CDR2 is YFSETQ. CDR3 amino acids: CASSAGTRKETQYF. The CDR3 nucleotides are TGCGCCAGCAGCGCTGGGACTAGAAAAGAGACCCAGTACTTC.

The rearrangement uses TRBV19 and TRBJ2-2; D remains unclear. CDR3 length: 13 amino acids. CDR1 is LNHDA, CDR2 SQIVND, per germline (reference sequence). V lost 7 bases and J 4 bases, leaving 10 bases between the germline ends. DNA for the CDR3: TGTGCCAGTAAGGAACAGTTCACCGGGGAGCTGTTTTTT. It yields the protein CASKEQFTGELFF. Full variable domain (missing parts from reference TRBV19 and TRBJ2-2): DGGITQSPKYLFRKEGQNVTLSCEQNLNHDAMYWYRQDPGQGLRLIYYSQIVNDFQKGDIAEGYSVSREKKESFPLTVTSAQKNPTAFYLCASKEQFTGELFFGEGSRLTVL.

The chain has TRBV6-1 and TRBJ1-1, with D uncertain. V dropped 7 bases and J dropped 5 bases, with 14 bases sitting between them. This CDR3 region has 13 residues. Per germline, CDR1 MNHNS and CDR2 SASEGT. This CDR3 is CASTSPGRTEAFF. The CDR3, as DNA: TGTGCCAGCACCAGCCCAGGTAGGACTGAAGCTTTCTTT.